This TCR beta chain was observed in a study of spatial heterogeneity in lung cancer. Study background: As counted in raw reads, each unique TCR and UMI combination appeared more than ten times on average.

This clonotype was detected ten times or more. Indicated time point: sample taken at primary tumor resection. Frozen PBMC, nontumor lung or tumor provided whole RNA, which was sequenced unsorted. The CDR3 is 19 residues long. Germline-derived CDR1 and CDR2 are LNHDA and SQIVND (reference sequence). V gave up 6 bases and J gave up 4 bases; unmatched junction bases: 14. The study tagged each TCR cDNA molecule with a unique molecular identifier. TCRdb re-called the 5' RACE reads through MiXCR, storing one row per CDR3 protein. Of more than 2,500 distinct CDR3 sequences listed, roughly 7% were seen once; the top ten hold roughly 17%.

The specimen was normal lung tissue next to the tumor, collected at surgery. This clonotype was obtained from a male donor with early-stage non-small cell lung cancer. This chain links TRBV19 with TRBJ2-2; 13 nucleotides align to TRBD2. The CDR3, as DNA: TGTGCCAGTAGGGGGGCCACAGGACTAGCGGGAGTCCCCACCGGGGAGCTGTTTTTT. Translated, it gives CASRGATGLAGVPTGELFF.